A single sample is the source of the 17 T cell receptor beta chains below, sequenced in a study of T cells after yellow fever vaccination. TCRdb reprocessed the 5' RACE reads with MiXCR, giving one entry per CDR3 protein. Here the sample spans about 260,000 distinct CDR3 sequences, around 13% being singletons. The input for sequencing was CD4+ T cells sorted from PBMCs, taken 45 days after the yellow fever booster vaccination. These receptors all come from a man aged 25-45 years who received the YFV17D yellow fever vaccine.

Here the CDR3 DNA reads TGTGCCATCAGTGAGTCTACTAGCGGGTATTACGAGCAGTACTTC. Encoded protein: CAISESTSGYYEQYF. The chain has TRBV10-3 and TRBJ2-7; 9 bases align to TRBD2. Germline V lookup: CDR1 ENHRY, CDR2 SYGVKD. CDR3 length: 15 amino acids. V shed 0 bases, J shed 4 bases, and the junction held 4 bases outside the gene matches.

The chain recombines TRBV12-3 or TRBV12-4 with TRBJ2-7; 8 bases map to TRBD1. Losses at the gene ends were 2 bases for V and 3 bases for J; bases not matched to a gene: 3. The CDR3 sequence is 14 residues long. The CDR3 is CASSLQGAHYEQYF. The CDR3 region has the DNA TGTGCCAGCAGTTTACAGGGGGCGCACTACGAGCAGTACTTC.

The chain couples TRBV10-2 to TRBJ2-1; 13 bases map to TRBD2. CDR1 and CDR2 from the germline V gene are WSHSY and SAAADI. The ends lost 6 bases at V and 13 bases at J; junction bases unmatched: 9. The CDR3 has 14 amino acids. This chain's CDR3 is CASRGLAGEVIQFF. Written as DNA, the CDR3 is TGCGCCAGCAGAGGACTAGCGGGAGAGGTAATACAGTTCTTC.

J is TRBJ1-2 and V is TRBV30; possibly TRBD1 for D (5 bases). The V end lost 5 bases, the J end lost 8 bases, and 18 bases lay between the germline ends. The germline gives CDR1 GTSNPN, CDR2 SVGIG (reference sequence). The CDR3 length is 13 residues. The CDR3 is CAWAPRGKGGYTF. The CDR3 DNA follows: TGTGCCTGGGCTCCCCGGGGCAAAGGCGGCTACACCTTC.

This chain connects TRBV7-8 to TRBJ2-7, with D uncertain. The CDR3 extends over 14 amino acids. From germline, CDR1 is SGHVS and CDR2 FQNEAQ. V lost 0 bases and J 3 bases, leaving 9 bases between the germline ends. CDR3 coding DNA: TGTGCCAGCAGCTTAGCACCGCAAATCTACGAGCAGTACTTC. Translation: CASSLAPQIYEQYF.

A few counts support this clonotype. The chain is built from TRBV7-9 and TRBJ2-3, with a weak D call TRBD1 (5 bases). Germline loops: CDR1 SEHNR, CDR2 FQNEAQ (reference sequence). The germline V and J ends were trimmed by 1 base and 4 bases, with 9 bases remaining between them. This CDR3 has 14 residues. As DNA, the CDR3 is TGTGCCAGCAGCTTAGATCCAGGGTCAGATACGCAGTATTTT. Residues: CASSLDPGSDTQYF.

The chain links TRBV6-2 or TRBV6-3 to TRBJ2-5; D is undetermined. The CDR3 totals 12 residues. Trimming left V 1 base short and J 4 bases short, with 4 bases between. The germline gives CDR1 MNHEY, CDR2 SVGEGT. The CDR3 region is CASSYWGETQYF. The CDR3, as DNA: TGTGCCAGCAGTTACTGGGGAGAGACCCAGTACTTC.

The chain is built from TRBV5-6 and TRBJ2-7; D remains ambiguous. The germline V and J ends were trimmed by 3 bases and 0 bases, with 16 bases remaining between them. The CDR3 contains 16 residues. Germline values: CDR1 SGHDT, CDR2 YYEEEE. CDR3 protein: CASSSRLAPSSYEQYF. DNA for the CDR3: TGTGCCAGCAGCTCCCGCCTCGCGCCAAGCTCCTACGAGCAGTACTTC.

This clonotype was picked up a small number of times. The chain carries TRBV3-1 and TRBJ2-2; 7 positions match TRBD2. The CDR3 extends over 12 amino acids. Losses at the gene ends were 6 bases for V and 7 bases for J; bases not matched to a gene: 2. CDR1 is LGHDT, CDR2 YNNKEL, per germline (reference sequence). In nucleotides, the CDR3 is TGTGCCAGCAGACGGGAGGTCGGGGAGCTGTTTTTT. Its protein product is CASRREVGELFF.

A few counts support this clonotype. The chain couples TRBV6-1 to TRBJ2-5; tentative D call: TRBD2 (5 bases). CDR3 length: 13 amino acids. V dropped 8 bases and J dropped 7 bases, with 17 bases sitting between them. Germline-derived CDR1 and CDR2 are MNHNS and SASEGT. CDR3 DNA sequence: TGTGCCAGCGCGGGCCCCAACCCTGGGACCCAGTACTTC. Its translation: CASAGPNPGTQYF.

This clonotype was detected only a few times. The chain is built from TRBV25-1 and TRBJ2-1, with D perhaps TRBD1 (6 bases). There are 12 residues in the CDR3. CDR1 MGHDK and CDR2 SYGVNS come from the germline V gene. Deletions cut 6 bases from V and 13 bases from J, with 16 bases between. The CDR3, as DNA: TGTGCCAGCAGGGACGGGACAACCGGTCAGTTCTTC. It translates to CASRDGTTGQFF.

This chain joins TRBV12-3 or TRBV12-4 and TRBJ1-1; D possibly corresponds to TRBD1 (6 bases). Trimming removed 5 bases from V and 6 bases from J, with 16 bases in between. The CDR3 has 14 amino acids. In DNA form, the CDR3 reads TGTGCCAGCAGTCGGTTGCTACAGGGCGCTGAAGCTTTCTTT. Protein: CASSRLLQGAEAFF.

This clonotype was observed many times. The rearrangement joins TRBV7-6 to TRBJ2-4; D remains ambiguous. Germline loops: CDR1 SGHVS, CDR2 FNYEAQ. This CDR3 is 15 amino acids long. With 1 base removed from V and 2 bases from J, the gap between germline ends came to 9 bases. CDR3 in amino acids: CASSLEVGSKNIQYF. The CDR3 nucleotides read TGTGCCAGCAGCTTAGAGGTTGGATCCAAAAACATTCAGTACTTC.

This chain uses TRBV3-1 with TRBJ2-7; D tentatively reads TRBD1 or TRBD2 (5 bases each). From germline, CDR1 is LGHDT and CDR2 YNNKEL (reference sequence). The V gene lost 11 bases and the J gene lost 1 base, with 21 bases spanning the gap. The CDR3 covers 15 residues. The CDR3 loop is CASSNRDGESYEQYF. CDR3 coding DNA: TGTGCCTCCTCCAACCGGGACGGGGAGTCCTACGAGCAGTACTTC.

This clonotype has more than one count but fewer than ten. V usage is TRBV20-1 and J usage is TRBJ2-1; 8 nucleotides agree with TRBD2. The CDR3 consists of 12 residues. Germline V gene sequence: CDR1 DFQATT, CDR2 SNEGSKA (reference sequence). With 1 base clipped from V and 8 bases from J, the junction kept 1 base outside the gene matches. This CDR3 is CSARVLADEQFF. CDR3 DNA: TGCAGTGCTAGAGTACTAGCGGATGAGCAGTTCTTC.

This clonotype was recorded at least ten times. The CDR3 DNA follows: TGCAGCCCAACGGCGGGATTGGGGGACGAGCAGTACTTC. It codes for CSPTAGLGDEQYF. The chain recombines TRBV20-1 with TRBJ2-7; D may be TRBD2 (6 bases). The germline V gene has CDR1 DFQATT and CDR2 SNEGSKA (reference sequence). There are 13 residues in the CDR3.

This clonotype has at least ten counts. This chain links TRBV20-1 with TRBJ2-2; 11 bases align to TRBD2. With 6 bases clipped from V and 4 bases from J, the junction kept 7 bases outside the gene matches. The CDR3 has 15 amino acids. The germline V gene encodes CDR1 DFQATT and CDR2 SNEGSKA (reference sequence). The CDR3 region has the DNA TGCAGTGCCTCCCCACTAGCGGGAGCCACCGGGGAGCTGTTTTTT. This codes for CSASPLAGATGELFF.